These 9 T cell receptor beta chains were sequenced from one sample in a study of shared clonotypes between healthy human individuals. CD45RO negativity and positive selection for CCR7 defined naive CD8 cells, a population that excluded terminally differentiated effector memory CD45RA+ cells. Data came from immunoSEQ multiplex PCR; TCRdb stores just in-frame clones and leaves some out. The sample yields fewer than 700,000 clones, around 95% seen once. Sequencing used naive CD8+ T cells sorted from blood. The receptors shown here come from a woman aged 25 to 39 in good health.

CDR3 amino acids: CASSAERGSTEAFF. DNA of the CDR3: TGTGCCAGCAGTGCTGAGAGGGGTAGCACTGAAGCTTTCTTT. This sequence joins TRBV7-9 and TRBJ1-1; D perhaps matches TRBD1 (5 bases). The CDR3 has 14 amino acids. Germline V gives CDR1 SEHNR, CDR2 FQNEAQ (reference sequence). Trimming pared 6 bases from V and 4 bases from J, leaving 15 bases between. Complete variable domain (other parts from reference TRBV7-9 and TRBJ1-1): DTGVSQNPRHKITKRGQNVTFRCDPISEHNRLYWYRQTLGQGPEFLTYFQNEAQLEKSRLLSDRFSAERPKGSFSTLEIQRTEQGDSAMYLCASSAERGSTEAFFGQGTRLTVV.

CDR3 sequence reads: CASSYGGVNTEAFF. The DNA for the CDR3 is TGTGCCAGCAGTTACGGAGGAGTGAACACTGAAGCTTTCTTT. This chain links TRBV6-5 with TRBJ1-1; no definite D call. This CDR3 region has 14 residues. The germline V and J ends were trimmed by 2 bases and 0 bases, with 7 bases remaining between them. Looked up from germline, CDR1 is MNHEY and CDR2 is SVGAGI.

J is TRBJ2-7 and V is TRBV27; tentatively, D is TRBD1 (6 bases). Germline values: CDR1 MNHEY, CDR2 SMNVEV (reference sequence). V was cut by 4 bases and J by 7 bases, with 11 bases left in between. The CDR3 length is 12 residues. Written as DNA, the CDR3 is TGTGCCAGCAGTTGGGACAATCGGGAGCAGTACTTC. This codes for CASSWDNREQYF.

The CDR3 is CASSEGLFYEQYF. The CDR3 DNA reads as TGTGCCAGCAGCGAAGGACTATTCTACGAGCAGTACTTC. The gene calls are TRBV4-2 and TRBJ2-7, with D perhaps matching TRBD2 (6 bases). This CDR3 is built from 13 residues. Trimming took off 5 bases at V and 3 bases at J, with 11 bases between the two ends. CDR1 and CDR2 (germline): LGHNA, YNFKEQ.

The J gene is TRBJ2-3, the V gene TRBV4-1; no clear D. The CDR3 has 13 residues. Deletions cut 1 base from V and 4 bases from J, with 6 bases between. Germline assignment: CDR1 MGHRA and CDR2 YSYEKL. The CDR3 reads CASSQGLPDTQYF. The CDR3 coding sequence is TGCGCCAGCAGCCAAGGCTTGCCAGATACGCAGTATTTT.

This chain connects TRBV19 to TRBJ2-7; 7 bases align to TRBD2. CDR1 is LNHDA and CDR2 is SQIVND in the germline V gene (reference sequence). The trim removed 6 bases at V and 4 bases at J, leaving 12 bases unmatched. CDR3 length: 15 residues. Here the CDR3 reads CASSHLSGGTYEQYF. The CDR3 DNA sequence: TGTGCCAGTAGCCATCTATCGGGAGGAACTTACGAGCAGTACTTC.

The rearrangement joins TRBV5-4 to TRBJ1-1; no clear D gene. The CDR3 totals 13 residues. V lost 4 bases and J 1 base, leaving 8 bases between the germline ends. CDR1 and CDR2 from the germline V gene are SGHNT and YYREEE (reference sequence). CDR3: CASSPPGNTEAFF. CDR3 DNA: TGTGCCAGCAGCCCCCCTGGGAACACTGAAGCTTTCTTT.

The genes are TRBV27 and TRBJ2-7; tentative D call: TRBD2 (6 bases). The V gene's germline CDR1 is MNHEY and CDR2 SMNVEV (reference sequence). The V and J ends lost 7 bases and 3 bases respectively, with 16 bases between them. This CDR3 contains 14 residues. CDR3 DNA: TGTGCCAGCAACAATCGGGGGAACAGCTACGAGCAGTACTTC. Protein product: CASNNRGNSYEQYF.

The chain is built from TRBV4-1 and TRBJ2-7; D remains ambiguous. Trimming left V 4 bases short and J 3 bases short, with 10 bases between. This CDR3 is built from 13 residues. Per germline, CDR1 MGHRA and CDR2 YSYEKL. In nucleotides, the CDR3 is TGCGCCAGCAGCCTTGGCGGTGGCTACGAGCAGTACTTC. This encodes CASSLGGGYEQYF.